This TCR beta chain comes out of a study of regulatory T cells in long-lasting Graves disease. The table lists this clonotype with many counts. iRepertoire HTBI primers and Arm-PCR of CDR3 regions built TCR beta libraries. TCRdb itself ran the multiplex PCR reads through MiXCR, one entry per CDR3 protein. The sample has around 470,000 distinct CDR3 sequences; 11% to 15% are singletons. Noted time point: newly diagnosed GD, antithyroid drugs for less than 3 months. RNA extracted from PBMCs served as the sequencing template. Germline V CDR1 and CDR2: MNHNS, SASEGT. This CDR3 region has 16 residues. Trimming cost V 8 bases and J 3 bases; bases outside gene matches: 11. Another study also made use of these data, one on T cells in Graves' hyperthyroidism and ophthalmopathy. That paper adds: Ophthalmopathy could be told apart from stable hyperthyroidism with a 13 V-J model. Ophthalmopathy was predicted by the model a median of about six months ahead of onset.

Sequencing used peripheral blood mononuclear cells (PBMCs), obtained at new diagnosis, from a patient treated with antithyroid drugs. The receptor was derived from a woman in her forties or fifties with Graves disease. This sequence joins TRBV6-1 and TRBJ2-7; TRBD2 agrees at 12 bases. The CDR3 region is CASLTSGSSAVYEQYF. The CDR3 DNA is TGTGCCAGCTTGACTAGCGGGAGTTCGGCTGTCTACGAGCAGTACTTC.